This TCR beta chain was sequenced during a study of shared clonotypes between healthy human individuals. In the case of this clone: Its matching antigen is unknown.

Genomic DNA from each subset was divided evenly over several immunoSEQ plates. Authors' data handling: Junction-only sequences produced by ImmunoSEQ had no quality scores, so filtering differed. Sequencing used immunoSEQ multiplex PCR; TCRdb keeps in-frame clones, though not all of them. V, J and clone size were drawn from that table, and D and trimming were deduced from the DNA. The sample consists of some 800,000 clones, about 92% of them appearing once. CD8 cells regarded as naive lacked CD45RO, were positively chosen for CCR7, and omitted terminally differentiated effector memory CD45RA+ cells. All donors were healthy HIV-negative adults lacking recent acute infections or vaccinations. General study points: Richness estimates generally favored naive over memory subsets.

This TCR was recovered from a man aged 25 to 40 in good health. The sample was naive CD8+ T cells sorted from blood.

CDR3 sequence (DNA): TGTGCCAGCAGCCCGAGGGGACTTTATGAAGAGACCCAGTACTTC. Its translation is CASSPRGLYEETQYF. The rearrangement uses TRBV7-2 and TRBJ2-5; a possible D gene is TRBD2 (6 bases). The germline gives CDR1 SGHTA, CDR2 FQGNSA. The germline V and J ends were trimmed by 5 bases and 3 bases, with 16 bases remaining between them. This CDR3 has 15 residues.